Following are 16 T cell receptor beta chains from one sample sequenced in a study of human T cells and chemical hapten exposure. One entry per CDR3 protein, called by TCRdb with MiXCR from the RACE reads. Here the sample spans around 130,000 distinct CDR3 sequences, approximately 10% being singletons. The time point was: healthy volunteer bleed at 2 weeks. The study extracted total RNA from unfractionated whole blood. Sequencing was done on a sample of whole blood. The receptors were sampled from a male donor in good health. Some clones in this sample may be carry-over from other donors' samples.

A remark on this clonotype: Possible read error: a much larger clone is one base away. The chain links TRBV20-1 to TRBJ2-3, with D unclear. The CDR3 contains 15 residues. V was shortened by 4 bases and J by 1 base, with 15 bases between the two germline ends. Germline CDR1 DFQATT, CDR2 SNEGSKA (reference sequence). CDR3 amino acids: CSAIILPTGTDTQYF. For the CDR3, the DNA is TGCAGTGCTATAATCCTACCCACAGGCACAGATACGCAGTATTTT.

This clonotype came up many times. This rearrangement joins TRBV10-1 to TRBJ2-2; 8 bases are a match to TRBD1. Germline lookup yields CDR1 WNHNN and CDR2 SYGVQD (reference sequence). The CDR3 extends over 15 amino acids. With 7 bases clipped from V and 1 base from J, the junction kept 5 bases outside the gene matches. CDR3 region: CASIPGTGNTGELFF. In nucleotides, the CDR3 is TGCGCCAGCATACCCGGGACAGGGAACACCGGGGAGCTGTTTTTT.

The chain uses TRBV27 and TRBJ1-1; TRBD1 matches 7 bases. This CDR3 region has 13 residues. Germline CDR1 and CDR2: MNHEY and SMNVEV (reference sequence). V lost 6 bases, J lost 6 bases, and 7 bases stayed unmatched. The CDR3 DNA reads as TGTGCCAGCAGCCTGACAGGGTTCTCTGAAGCTTTCTTT. It translates to CASSLTGFSEAFF.

A few counts support this clonotype. The CDR3 is CASSLNTGTQPQHF. In DNA form, the CDR3 reads TGTGCCAGCAGCTTAAATACAGGGACTCAGCCCCAGCATTTT. The chain combines TRBV7-9 with TRBJ1-5; D is perhaps TRBD1 (6 bases). The germline V gene has CDR1 SEHNR and CDR2 FQNEAQ (reference sequence). CDR3 length: 14 residues. V gave up 2 bases and J gave up 6 bases, with 11 bases separating them. Full variable domain (remainder filled in from reference TRBV7-9 and TRBJ1-5): DTGVSQNPRHKITKRGQNVTFRCDPISEHNRLYWYRQTLGQGPEFLTYFQNEAQLEKSRLLSDRFSAERPKGSFSTLEIQRTEQGDSAMYLCASSLNTGTQPQHFGDGTRLSIL.

This clonotype was seen more than once but under ten times. This chain connects TRBV19 to TRBJ2-7, with TRBD2 matching 12 bases. The CDR3 covers 14 residues. J was trimmed by 2 bases and V by 4 bases; bases with no gene match: 0. CDR1 and CDR2 (germline): LNHDA, SQIVND (reference sequence). CDR3 nucleotide sequence: TGTGCCAGTAGTAGGACTAGCGGGACCTACGAGCAGTACTTC. It yields the protein CASSRTSGTYEQYF.

Only a few counts were recorded for this clonotype. V gene TRBV5-4 combines with J gene TRBJ1-4, with TRBD1 matching 7 bases. V lost 4 bases to trimming and J lost 3 bases; unmatched junction nucleotides: 9. CDR1 SGHNT and CDR2 YYREEE come from the germline V gene (reference sequence). CDR3 size: 16 residues. CDR3 loop: CASSLRQGLPNEKLFF. The CDR3 bases are TGTGCCAGCAGCCTCCGACAGGGCCTTCCTAATGAAAAACTGTTTTTT.

Turning to this clonotype: Its ends do not fully match the called genes, so a read error is possible. The chain couples TRBV5-6 to TRBJ1-1; D possibly corresponds to TRBD1 (6 bases). Germline assignment: CDR1 SGHDT and CDR2 YYEEEE. The CDR3 consists of 14 residues. DNA of the CDR3: TGTACCAGCAGCTTGGCGCCGGACAGCCTTGAAGCTTTCTTT. Translating gives CTSSLAPDSLEAFF.

The rearrangement links TRBV6-2 or TRBV6-3 to TRBJ1-1; 7 nucleotides line up with TRBD1. Germline V gene data show CDR1 as MNHEY and CDR2 as SVGEGT. The V and J ends lost 7 bases and 6 bases, in that order; junction bases with no gene match: 20. The CDR3 runs 17 residues. CDR3 amino acids: CASTNRQGPMREAEAFF. The CDR3 DNA is TGTGCCAGCACCAACCGACAGGGTCCTATGAGAGAGGCTGAAGCTTTCTTT.

The sample holds a few counts of this clonotype. The V call is TRBV13, the J call TRBJ2-1; TRBD1 matches 9 bases. The CDR3 covers 13 residues. Germline assignment: CDR1 PRHDT and CDR2 FYEKMQ (reference sequence). With V trimmed by 5 bases and J by 9 bases, 5 bases remained unmatched. The CDR3 protein is CASSLGQGSEQFF. In nucleotides, the CDR3 is TGTGCCAGCAGCCTGGGACAGGGCAGTGAGCAGTTCTTC.

This clonotype has a handful of counts. The chain couples TRBV19 to TRBJ2-5; D tentatively fits TRBD1 or TRBD2 (6 bases each). Trimming shortened V by 2 bases and J by 5 bases, and 15 bases separated the two germline ends. The CDR3 is 15 amino acids. The germline V gene has CDR1 LNHDA and CDR2 SQIVND (reference sequence). The CDR3 loop reads CASSIHREGGETQYF. The CDR3 bases are TGTGCCAGTAGTATACACAGGGAAGGAGGGGAGACCCAGTACTTC.

In this sample, this clonotype turned up a few times. The chain employs TRBV5-1 and TRBJ1-3; 7 bases line up with TRBD1. The CDR3 covers 15 residues. The germline V gene encodes CDR1 SGHRS and CDR2 YFSETQ. The V segment lost 3 bases and the J segment 2 bases; nucleotides outside the gene matches: 5. This CDR3 is CASSSGQDAGNTIYF. The CDR3 bases are TGCGCCAGCAGCTCCGGACAGGACGCTGGAAACACCATATATTTT. The variable domain in full, with the rest retrieved from reference TRBV5-1 and TRBJ1-3, is KAGVTQTPRYLIKTRGQQVTLSCSPISGHRSVSWYQQTPGQGLQFLFEYFSETQRNKGNFPGRFSGRQFSNSRSEMNVSTLELGDSALYLCASSSGQDAGNTIYFGEGSWLTVV.

This clonotype has only a few counts. The chain links TRBV14 to TRBJ2-1; 7 nucleotides align to TRBD2. The CDR3 runs 13 residues. From germline, CDR1 is SGHDN and CDR2 FVKESK. V was pared by 8 bases and J by 3 bases, with 4 bases of the junction left unmatched. Here the CDR3 DNA reads TGTGCCAGCGCGGGGGTCCGCTACAATGAGCAGTTCTTC. This gives the protein CASAGVRYNEQFF.

V gene TRBV7-9 combines with J gene TRBJ2-7; D is tentatively TRBD1 or TRBD2 (5 bases each). This CDR3 region has 14 residues. Trimming took 5 bases from V and 3 from J, leaving 14 bases between them. The germline V gene has CDR1 SEHNR and CDR2 FQNEAQ (reference sequence). CDR3 loop: CASSPIRGRYEQYF. The DNA for the CDR3 is TGTGCCAGCAGCCCCATACGGGGACGCTACGAGCAGTACTTC.

This clonotype was detected ten times or more. The rearrangement joins TRBV20-1 to TRBJ2-1; 14 positions match TRBD2. V was pared by 4 bases and J by 6 bases, with 5 bases of the junction left unmatched. CDR1 is DFQATT, CDR2 SNEGSKA, per germline (reference sequence). The CDR3 is 15 residues long. The CDR3 sequence: CSATGLAGASNEQFF. The CDR3, as DNA: TGCAGTGCTACGGGACTAGCGGGGGCTTCCAATGAGCAGTTCTTC.

Only a few counts were recorded for this clonotype. This chain links TRBV12-3 or TRBV12-4 with TRBJ2-7; D gene ambiguous. The CDR3 is made up of 15 amino acids. The germline V and J ends were trimmed by 6 bases and 0 bases, with 15 bases remaining between them. The CDR3 loop reads CASSSQVLLSYEQYF. The CDR3 nucleotides are TGTGCCAGCAGCTCGCAGGTTCTCCTCTCCTACGAGCAGTACTTC.

About this clonotype itself: A much larger clone differs from this one at a single base, so this may be a read error. The gene calls are TRBV5-4 and TRBJ2-7; TRBD2 might be the D (6 bases). The length of the CDR3 is 13 residues. The germline V gene encodes CDR1 SGHNT and CDR2 YYREEE (reference sequence). Deletions cut 4 bases from V and 7 bases from J, with 15 bases between. The CDR3 spells CASSPGLLGEQYF. The CDR3 region has the DNA TGTGCCAGCAGCCCGGGACTCCTGGGGGAGCAGTACTTC.